This T cell receptor (beta chain) was profiled in a study of brain T cells in children with intractable seizures. Only cases whose brain tissue showed the highest T cell transcript signatures were sequenced. Patients received at least one anti-epileptic drug before surgery. V was shortened by 3 bases and J by 6 bases, with 11 bases between the two germline ends. The V gene's germline CDR1 is MGHRA and CDR2 YSYEKL. This CDR3 is 13 amino acids long. The method was immunoSEQ multiplex PCR; TCRdb's version includes in-frame clones alone and lacks a portion of them. The sample contains 20,000 to 25,000 clones, around 94% of which appear only once.

The chain couples TRBV4-1 to TRBJ1-1, with D possibly being TRBD1 (5 bases). The TCR was taken from a boy aged 5-17 years with focal cortical dysplasia and intractable seizures. The sequencing here drew on peripheral blood, taken at surgery. The CDR3 DNA reads TGCGCCAGCAGCCACCCAAGGGGACCTGAAGCTTTCTTT. Its translation: CASSHPRGPEAFF.